This paragraph reports one T cell receptor (beta chain). No antigen is known for it. The source of the sample is a study of cytomegalovirus exposure and HLA in healthy donors. General observations from the study: Segments of the TCR beta V type were, in most cases, productive about 90% or about 30% of the time in an earlier analysis.

V lost 5 bases, J lost 0 bases, and 10 bases lay in between. The CDR3 is 14 amino acids. Germline V gene data show CDR1 as SNHLY and CDR2 as FYNNEI. 60 Vbeta and 13 Jbeta primers were used in PCR. Per the original methods: Unique TCR beta chains totaled 65 million to 95 million in a later count, with roughly 10 million of them shared. Method: immunoSEQ multiplex PCR; TCRdb's copy keeps in-frame clones and lacks some. V and J calls and clone size follow that table, whereas D and trimming were derived from the DNA. Found here are around 150,000 clones, roughly three quarters of them singletons; the top ten hold under 2.5%.

The V gene is TRBV2, the J gene TRBJ1-1; D is uncertain. Sequenced: PBMCs. The clonotype comes from a man aged 25 to 45 in good health and CMV-seronegative. CDR3 bases: TGTGCCAGCAGTTTGAGATATGTGAACACTGAAGCTTTCTTT. Translating it yields CASSLRYVNTEAFF.